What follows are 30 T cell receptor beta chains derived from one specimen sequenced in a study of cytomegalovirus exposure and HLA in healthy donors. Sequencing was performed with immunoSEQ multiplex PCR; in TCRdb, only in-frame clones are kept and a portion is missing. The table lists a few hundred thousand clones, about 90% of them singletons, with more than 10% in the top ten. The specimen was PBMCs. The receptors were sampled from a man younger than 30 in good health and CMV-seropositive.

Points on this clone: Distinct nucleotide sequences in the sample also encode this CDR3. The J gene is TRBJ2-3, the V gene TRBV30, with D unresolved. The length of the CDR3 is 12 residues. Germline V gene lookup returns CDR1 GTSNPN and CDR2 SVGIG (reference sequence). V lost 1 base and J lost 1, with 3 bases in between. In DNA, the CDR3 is TGTGCCTGGAGTGGGGGCACAGATACGCAGTATTTT. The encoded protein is CAWSGGTDTQYF. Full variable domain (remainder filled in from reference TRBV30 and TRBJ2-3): SQTIHQWPATLVQPVGSPLSLECTVEGTSNPNLYWYRQAAGRGLQLLFYSVGIGQISSEVPQNLSASRPQDRQFILSSKKLLLSDSGFYLCAWSGGTDTQYFGPGTRLTVL.

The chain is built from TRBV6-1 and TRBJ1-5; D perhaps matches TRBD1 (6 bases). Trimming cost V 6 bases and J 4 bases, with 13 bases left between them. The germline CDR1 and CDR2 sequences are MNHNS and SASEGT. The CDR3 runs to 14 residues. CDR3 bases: TGTGCCAGCAGCCAAGGGGGGGATAATCAGCCCCAGCATTTT. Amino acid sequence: CASSQGGDNQPQHF.

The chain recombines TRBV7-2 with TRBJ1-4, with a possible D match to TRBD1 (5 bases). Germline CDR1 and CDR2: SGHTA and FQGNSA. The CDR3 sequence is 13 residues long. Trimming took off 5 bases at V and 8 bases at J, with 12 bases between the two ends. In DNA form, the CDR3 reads TGTGCCAGCAGCGCGCGGACAAACGAAAAACTGTTTTTT. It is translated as CASSARTNEKLFF. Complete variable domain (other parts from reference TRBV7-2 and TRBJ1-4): GAGVSQSPSNKVTEKGKDVELRCDPISGHTALYWYRQSLGQGLEFLIYFQGNSAPDKSGLPSDRFSAERTGGSVSTLTIQRTQQEDSAVYLCASSARTNEKLFFGSGTQLSVL.

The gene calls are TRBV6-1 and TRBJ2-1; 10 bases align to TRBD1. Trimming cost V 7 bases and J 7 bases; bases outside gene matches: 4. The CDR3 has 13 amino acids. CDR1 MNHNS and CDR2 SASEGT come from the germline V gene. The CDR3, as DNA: TGTGCCAGCACCGGGACAGGGGTAAATGAGCAGTTCTTC. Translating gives CASTGTGVNEQFF.

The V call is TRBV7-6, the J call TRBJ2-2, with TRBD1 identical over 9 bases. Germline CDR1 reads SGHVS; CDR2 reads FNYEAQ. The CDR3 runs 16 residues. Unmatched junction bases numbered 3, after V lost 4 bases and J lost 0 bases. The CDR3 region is CASSSGQGANTGELFF. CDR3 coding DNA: TGTGCCAGCAGCTCGGGACAGGGCGCGAACACCGGGGAGCTGTTTTTT.

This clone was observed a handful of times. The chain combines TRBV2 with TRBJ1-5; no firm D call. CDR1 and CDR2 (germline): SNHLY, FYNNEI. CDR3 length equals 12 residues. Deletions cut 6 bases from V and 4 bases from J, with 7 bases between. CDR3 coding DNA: TGTGCCAGCAGGGCGGGGAATCAGCCCCAGCATTTT. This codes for CASRAGNQPQHF.

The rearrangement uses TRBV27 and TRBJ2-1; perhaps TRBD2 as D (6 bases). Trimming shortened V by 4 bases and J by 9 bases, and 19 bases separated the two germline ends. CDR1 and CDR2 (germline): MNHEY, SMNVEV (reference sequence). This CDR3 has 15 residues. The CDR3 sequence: CASSYGSGAYREQFF. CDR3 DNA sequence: TGTGCCAGCAGTTATGGTAGCGGAGCGTATCGTGAGCAGTTCTTC.

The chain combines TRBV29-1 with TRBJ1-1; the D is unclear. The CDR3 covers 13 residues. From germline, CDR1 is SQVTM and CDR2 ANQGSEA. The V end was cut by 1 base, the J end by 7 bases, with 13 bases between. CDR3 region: CSVEGAGYFEAFF. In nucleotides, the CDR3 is TGCAGCGTTGAAGGCGCCGGGTACTTTGAAGCTTTCTTT.

The CDR3 DNA is TGTGCCAGCAGTTACAAATTCCCTCACGAGCAGTACTTC. Amino acids: CASSYKFPHEQYF. V gene TRBV6-5 combines with J gene TRBJ2-7, with D unresolved. The V and J ends lost 2 bases and 5 bases respectively, with 10 bases between them. The germline CDR1 and CDR2 sequences are MNHEY and SVGAGI. The CDR3 runs to 13 residues.

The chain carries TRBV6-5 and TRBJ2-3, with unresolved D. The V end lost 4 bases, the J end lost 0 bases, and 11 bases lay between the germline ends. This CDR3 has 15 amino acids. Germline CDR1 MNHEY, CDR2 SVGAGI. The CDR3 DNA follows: TGTGCCAGCAGTTCGACAAGTCCTAGCACAGATACGCAGTATTTT. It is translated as CASSSTSPSTDTQYF.

The CDR3 protein is CASSPGTSGTYEQYF. DNA for the CDR3: TGTGCCAGCAGCCCCGGGACTAGCGGTACCTACGAGCAGTACTTC. V usage is TRBV5-4 and J usage is TRBJ2-7, with 11 bases lining up with TRBD2. The germline gives CDR1 SGHNT, CDR2 YYREEE (reference sequence). V lost 4 bases and J lost 2; bases outside the gene matches: 5. This CDR3 comprises 15 residues.

CDR3 residues: CASSIGAGGTYEQYF. CDR3 coding DNA: TGTGCCAGTAGTATAGGTGCGGGAGGAACCTACGAGCAGTACTTC. The chain has TRBV19 and TRBJ2-7; 8 bases are a match to TRBD2. V dropped 1 base and J dropped 2; count of bases not matched to a gene: 4. In germline, CDR1 is LNHDA, CDR2 SQIVND (reference sequence). The CDR3 runs 15 residues. Supplemented by reference TRBV19 and TRBJ2-7, the full variable domain reads DGGITQSPKYLFRKEGQNVTLSCEQNLNHDAMYWYRQDPGQGLRLIYYSQIVNDFQKGDIAEGYSVSREKKESFPLTVTSAQKNPTAFYLCASSIGAGGTYEQYFGPGTRLTVT.

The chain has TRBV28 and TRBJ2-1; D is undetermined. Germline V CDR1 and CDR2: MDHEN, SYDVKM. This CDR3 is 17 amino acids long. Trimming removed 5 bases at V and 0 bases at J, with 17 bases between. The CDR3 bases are TGTGCCAGCAGTCCACCTCTAGGGTTGCTCTCCTACAATGAGCAGTTCTTC. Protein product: CASSPPLGLLSYNEQFF.

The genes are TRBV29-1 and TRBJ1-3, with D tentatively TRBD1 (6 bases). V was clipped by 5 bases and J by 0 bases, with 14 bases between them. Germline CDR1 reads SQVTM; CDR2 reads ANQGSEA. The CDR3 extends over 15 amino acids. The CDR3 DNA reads TGCAGCGTTCAGGACAGAAGTATCTCTGGAAACACCATATATTTT. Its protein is CSVQDRSISGNTIYF.

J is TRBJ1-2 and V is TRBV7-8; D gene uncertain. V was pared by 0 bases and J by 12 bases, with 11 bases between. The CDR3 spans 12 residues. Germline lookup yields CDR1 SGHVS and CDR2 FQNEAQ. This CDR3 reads CASSLALELHTF. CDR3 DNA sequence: TGTGCCAGCAGCTTAGCGCTCGAGCTTCACACCTTC.

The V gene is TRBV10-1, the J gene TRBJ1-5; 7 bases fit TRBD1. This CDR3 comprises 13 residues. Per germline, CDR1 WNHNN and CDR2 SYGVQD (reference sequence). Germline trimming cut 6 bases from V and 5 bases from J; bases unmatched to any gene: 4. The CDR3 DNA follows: TGCGCCAGCAGCCGGGACAGAGATCAGCCCCAGCATTTT. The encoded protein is CASSRDRDQPQHF.

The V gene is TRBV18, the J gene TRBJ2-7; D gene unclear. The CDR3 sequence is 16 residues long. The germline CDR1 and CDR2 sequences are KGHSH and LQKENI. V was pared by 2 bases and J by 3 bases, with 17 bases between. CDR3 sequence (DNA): TGTGCCAGCTCACCAGTGTTCATGCAGCGAAACTACGAGCAGTACTTC. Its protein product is CASSPVFMQRNYEQYF.

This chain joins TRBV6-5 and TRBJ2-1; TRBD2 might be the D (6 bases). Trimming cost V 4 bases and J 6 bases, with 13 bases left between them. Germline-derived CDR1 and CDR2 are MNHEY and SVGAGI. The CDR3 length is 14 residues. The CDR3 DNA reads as TGTGCCAGCAGTTCCGGGACTTTTGCCAATGAGCAGTTCTTC. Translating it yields CASSSGTFANEQFF.

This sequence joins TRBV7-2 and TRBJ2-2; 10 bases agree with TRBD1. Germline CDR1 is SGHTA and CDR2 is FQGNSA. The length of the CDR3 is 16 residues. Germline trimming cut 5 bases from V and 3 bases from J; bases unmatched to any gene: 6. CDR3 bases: TGTGCCAGCAGCACCCGACAGGGGGCGGACACCGGGGAGCTGTTTTTT. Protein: CASSTRQGADTGELFF.

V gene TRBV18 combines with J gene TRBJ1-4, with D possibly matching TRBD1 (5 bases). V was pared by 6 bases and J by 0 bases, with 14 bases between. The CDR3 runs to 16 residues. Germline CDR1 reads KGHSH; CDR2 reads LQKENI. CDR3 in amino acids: CASSLGQGATNEKLFF. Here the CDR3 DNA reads TGTGCCAGCTCCCTGGGCCAGGGTGCAACTAATGAAAAACTGTTTTTT. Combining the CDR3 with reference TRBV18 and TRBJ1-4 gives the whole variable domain NAGVMQNPRHLVRRRGQEARLRCSPMKGHSHVYWYRQLPEEGLKFMVYLQKENIIDESGMPKERFSAEFPKEGPSILRIQQVVRGDSAAYFCASSLGQGATNEKLFFGSGTQLSVL.

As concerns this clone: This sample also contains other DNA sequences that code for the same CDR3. CDR3 DNA: TGTGCCAGCAGTGTCTCAGGGGGCTCCTACAATGAGCAGTTCTTC. Protein: CASSVSGGSYNEQFF. This rearrangement joins TRBV25-1 to TRBJ2-1; TRBD1 aligns across 7 bases. CDR3 length equals 15 residues. Germline V gene sequence: CDR1 MGHDK, CDR2 SYGVNS. V gave up 4 bases and J gave up 0 bases; unmatched junction bases: 3. The full variable domain, in which reference TRBV25-1 and TRBJ2-1 provide the parts outside the CDR3, is EADIYQTPRYLVIGTGKKITLECSQTMGHDKMYWYQQDPGMELHLIHYSYGVNSTEKGDLSSESTVSRIRTEHFPLTLESARPSHTSQYLCASSVSGGSYNEQFFGPGTRLTVL.

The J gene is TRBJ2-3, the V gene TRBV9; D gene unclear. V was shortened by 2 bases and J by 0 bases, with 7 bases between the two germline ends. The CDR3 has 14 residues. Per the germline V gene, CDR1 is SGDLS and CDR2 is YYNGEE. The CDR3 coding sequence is TGTGCCAGCAGCGTCAGCTCTAGCACAGATACGCAGTATTTT. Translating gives CASSVSSSTDTQYF.

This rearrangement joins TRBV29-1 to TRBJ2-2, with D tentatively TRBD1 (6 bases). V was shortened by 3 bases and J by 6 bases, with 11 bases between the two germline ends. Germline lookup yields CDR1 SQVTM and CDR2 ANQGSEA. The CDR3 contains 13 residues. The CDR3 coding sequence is TGCAGCGTTGACGGGGCAGGGGCCGGGGAGCTGTTTTTT. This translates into CSVDGAGAGELFF.

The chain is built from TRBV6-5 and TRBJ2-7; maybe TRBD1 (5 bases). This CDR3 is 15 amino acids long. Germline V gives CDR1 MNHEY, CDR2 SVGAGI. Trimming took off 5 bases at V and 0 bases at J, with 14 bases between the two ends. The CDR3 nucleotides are TGTGCCAGCAGTAAACAAAACAGGAGCTCCTACGAGCAGTACTTC. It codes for CASSKQNRSSYEQYF.

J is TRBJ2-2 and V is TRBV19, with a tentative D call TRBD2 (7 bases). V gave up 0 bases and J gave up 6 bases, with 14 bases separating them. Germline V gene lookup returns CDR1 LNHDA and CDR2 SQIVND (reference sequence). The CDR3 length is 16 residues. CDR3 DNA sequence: TGTGCCAGTAGTATAGATCGGGGGGCAAGGGCCGGGGAGCTGTTTTTT. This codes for CASSIDRGARAGELFF.

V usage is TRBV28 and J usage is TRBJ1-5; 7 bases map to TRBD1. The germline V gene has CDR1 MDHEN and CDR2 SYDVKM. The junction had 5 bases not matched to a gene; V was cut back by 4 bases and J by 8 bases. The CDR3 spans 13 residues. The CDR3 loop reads CASSSIDREPQHF. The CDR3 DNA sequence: TGTGCCAGCAGTTCCATAGACAGGGAGCCCCAGCATTTT.

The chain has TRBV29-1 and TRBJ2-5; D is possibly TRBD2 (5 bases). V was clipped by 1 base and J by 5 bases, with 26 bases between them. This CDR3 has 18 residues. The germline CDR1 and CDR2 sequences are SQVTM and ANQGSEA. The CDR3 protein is CSVEAADGIYNVLETQYF. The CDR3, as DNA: TGCAGCGTTGAAGCCGCAGACGGGATATACAACGTTCTGGAGACCCAGTACTTC.

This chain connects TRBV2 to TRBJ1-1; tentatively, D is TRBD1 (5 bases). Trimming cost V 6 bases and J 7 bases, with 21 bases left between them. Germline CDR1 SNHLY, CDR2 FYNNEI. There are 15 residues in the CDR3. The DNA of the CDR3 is TGTGCCAGCAGGACAGCCGGGATTTTCTATGGTGAAGCTTTCTTT. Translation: CASRTAGIFYGEAFF.

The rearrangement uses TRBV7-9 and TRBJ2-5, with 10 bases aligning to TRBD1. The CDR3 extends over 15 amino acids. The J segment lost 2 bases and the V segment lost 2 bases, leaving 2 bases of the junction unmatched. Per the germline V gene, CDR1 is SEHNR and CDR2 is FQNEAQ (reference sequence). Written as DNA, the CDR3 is TGTGCCAGCAGCTTAACGGGACAGGGGCAAGAGACCCAGTACTTC. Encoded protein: CASSLTGQGQETQYF.

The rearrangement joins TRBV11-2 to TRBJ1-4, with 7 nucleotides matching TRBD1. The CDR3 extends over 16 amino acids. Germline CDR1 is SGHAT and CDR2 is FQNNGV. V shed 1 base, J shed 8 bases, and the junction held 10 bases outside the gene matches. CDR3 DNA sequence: TGTGCCAGCAGCTTAGGTCTGACAGGGACGGGGGAAAAACTGTTTTTT. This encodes CASSLGLTGTGEKLFF.